The 8 T cell receptor beta chains below all came from one sample that was sequenced in a study of cytomegalovirus exposure and HLA in healthy donors. PCR was performed using 60 Vbeta and 13 Jbeta primers. Produced via immunoSEQ multiplex PCR; TCRdb's table is partial and in-frame only. The profile covers 250,000 to 350,000 clones, with 80% appearing a single time and about 0.3% taken by the ten largest. Sequenced: PBMCs. These receptors were taken from a girl aged 2-10 years in good health and CMV-seronegative.

The rearrangement uses TRBV10-3 and TRBJ2-7; 10 bases are shared with TRBD2. With 0 bases clipped from V and 0 bases from J, the junction kept 11 bases outside the gene matches. The CDR3 runs to 19 residues. Germline-derived CDR1 and CDR2 are ENHRY and SYGVKD. CDR3 residues: CAISESSLPSSGSSYEQYF. As DNA, the CDR3 is TGTGCCATCAGTGAGTCATCCCTCCCTTCTAGCGGGAGCTCCTACGAGCAGTACTTC.

This clone was observed once. This chain uses TRBV5-6 with TRBJ2-7, with 11 bases that match TRBD1. Looked up from germline, CDR1 is SGHDT and CDR2 is YYEEEE. This CDR3 comprises 15 residues. Losses at the gene ends were 4 bases for V and 6 bases for J; bases not matched to a gene: 9. The CDR3 reads CASSRSGQGVSEQYF. Written as DNA, the CDR3 is TGTGCCAGCAGCCGATCGGGACAGGGGGTTAGCGAGCAGTACTTC.

This clone was seen more than once but under ten times. A read error may produce the germline difference seen at one junction end. The chain employs TRBV28 and TRBJ2-7; D perhaps matches TRBD1 (7 bases). The CDR3 extends over 15 amino acids. CDR1 is MDHEN and CDR2 is SYDVKM in the germline V gene. The CDR3 is CASSLTGQRASTPDF. As DNA, the CDR3 is TGTGCCAGCAGTTTGACGGGACAGCGGGCCTCAACCCCGGACTTC.

The chain is built from TRBV5-4 and TRBJ2-2; 14 positions match TRBD2. Germline-derived CDR1 and CDR2 are SGHNT and YYREEE (reference sequence). The junction had 5 bases not matched to a gene; V was cut back by 3 bases and J by 7 bases. The CDR3 is made up of 16 amino acids. The CDR3, as DNA: TGTGCCAGCAGCTCCGGACTAGCGGGGGGTGGCGGGGAGCTGTTTTTT. Its translation is CASSSGLAGGGGELFF.

V is TRBV13 and J is TRBJ1-1, with TRBD1 matching over 10 bases. J lost 7 bases, V lost 5 bases, and 4 bases had no gene match. The CDR3 is 13 residues long. The V gene's germline CDR1 is PRHDT and CDR2 FYEKMQ (reference sequence). The CDR3 region is CASSLDRGFEAFF. In DNA, the CDR3 is TGTGCCAGCAGCCTGGACAGGGGGTTTGAAGCTTTCTTT.

This clone was seen once. The genes are TRBV5-6 and TRBJ2-7; D gene uncertain. The CDR3 is 11 amino acids. Germline lookup yields CDR1 SGHDT and CDR2 YYEEEE. The ends were cut back, 0 bases at V and 6 bases at J, with 4 bases in the middle. CDR3 loop: CASSLDREQYF. The CDR3 bases are TGTGCCAGCAGCTTGGATCGCGAGCAGTACTTC. Based on the CDR3 plus reference TRBV5-6 and TRBJ2-7, the full variable domain is DAGVTQSPTHLIKTRGQQVTLRCSPKSGHDTVSWYQQALGQGPQFIFQYYEEEERQRGNFPDRFSGHQFPNYSSELNVNALLLGDSALYLCASSLDREQYFGPGTRLTVT.

This clone showed up just a few times. This sequence joins TRBV28 and TRBJ2-3; weak D call: TRBD2 (6 bases). Per germline, CDR1 MDHEN and CDR2 SYDVKM. Deletions cut 3 bases from V and 0 bases from J, with 16 bases between. CDR3 length: 17 residues. CDR3 in DNA: TGTGCCAGCAGTTTTCGGCGGGGCAGAACTAGCACAGATACGCAGTATTTT. It codes for CASSFRRGRTSTDTQYF.

The chain combines TRBV27 with TRBJ2-7, with 8 bases lining up with TRBD1. This CDR3 is built from 13 residues. J gave up 3 bases and V 8 bases, and 6 bases lay outside the gene matches. The germline V gene encodes CDR1 MNHEY and CDR2 SMNVEV (reference sequence). The CDR3 loop reads CASHQGTGYEQYF. The CDR3 DNA is TGTGCCAGCCATCAAGGGACAGGCTACGAGCAGTACTTC.